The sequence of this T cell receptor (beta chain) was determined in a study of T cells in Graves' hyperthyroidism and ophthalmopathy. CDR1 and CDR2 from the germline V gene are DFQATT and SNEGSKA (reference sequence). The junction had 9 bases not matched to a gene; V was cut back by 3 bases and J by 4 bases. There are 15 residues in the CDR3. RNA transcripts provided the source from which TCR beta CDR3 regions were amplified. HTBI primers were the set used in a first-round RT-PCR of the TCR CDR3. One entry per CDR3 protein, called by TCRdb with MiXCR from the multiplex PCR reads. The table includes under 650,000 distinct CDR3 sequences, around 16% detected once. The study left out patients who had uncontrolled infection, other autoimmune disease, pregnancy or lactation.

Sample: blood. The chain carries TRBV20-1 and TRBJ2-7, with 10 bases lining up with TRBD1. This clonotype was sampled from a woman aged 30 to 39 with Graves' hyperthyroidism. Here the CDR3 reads CSARPRQGAVYEQYF. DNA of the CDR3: TGCAGTGCTAGGCCCAGACAGGGGGCCGTTTACGAGCAGTACTTC.